A selection of T cell receptor beta chains follows, all from one sample in a study of T cell responses to AZD1222 COVID-19 vaccine. Generated by immunoSEQ multiplex PCR, the TCRdb table keeps only in-frame clones and is missing some. The data hold 140,000 to 150,000 clones, with around 86% observed a single time. Sequenced material: peripheral blood, taken on day 0 of MenACWY control vaccination. These receptors came from an adult in good health. CDR3s leave out the opening cysteine and the closing phenylalanine or tryptophan. Part of the rows lack a size; the others show once, few, many or a class for expanded clones.

>TRBV5-1|TRBJ1-4|once
ASSLVGGENEKLF
>TRBV30|TRBJ1-1|NA
AWSVLISGEAF
>TRBV28|TRBJ1-1|NA
ASSLGGRGLMNTEAF
>TRBV5-1|TRBJ2-2|NA
ASSLGPGTGVTGELF
>TRBV6-5|TRBJ1-6|once
ASSHPASNSPLH
>TRBV3-1/TRBV3-2|TRBJ2-3|NA
ASSKSLGGGTDTQY
>TRBV2|TRBJ1-2|NA
ASSELGGGYT
>TRBV12-5|TRBJ2-2|NA
ASAPGISSGELF
>TRBV30|TRBJ1-2|NA
AWNGNYGYT
>TRBV10-3|TRBJ1-1|NA
AISRTGMNTEAF
>TRBV6-5|TRBJ1-1|once
ASSSILSGAF
>TRBV4-1|TRBJ1-6|NA
ASSQDPGFYNSPLH
>TRBV3-1/TRBV3-2|TRBJ2-3|NA
ASSQDSTGRTDTQY
>TRBV5-4|TRBJ1-1|NA
ASSLFQHTEAF
>TRBV21-1|TRBJ1-1|NA
ASSKGRRDEAF
>TRBV3-1/TRBV3-2|TRBJ1-4|NA
ASSHMGGQEKLF
>TRBV30|TRBJ1-2|NA
AWTLGGGYT
>TRBV4-1|TRBJ1-1|few
ASSPIATGSTEAF
>TRBV28|TRBJ2-5|few
ASSFVGAEKETQY
>TRBV19|TRBJ2-1|NA
ASSISSGVYNEQF
>TRBV27|TRBJ1-2|few
ASSLSRRAASRYGYT
>TRBV7-8|TRBJ1-2|NA
ASSTLGQDGGGYT
>TRBV18|TRBJ2-4|NA
ASSPLSLQVKNIQY
>TRBV7-9|TRBJ1-4|NA
ASSSRDRTNEKLF
>TRBV7-8|TRBJ1-2|NA
ASSLAGGPHGYT
>TRBV7-9|TRBJ2-5|NA
ASSSPGGSVSETQY
>TRBV6-6|TRBJ2-7|NA
ASTSGQGGREQY
>TRBV7-9|TRBJ2-1|NA
ASSLGQGIHEQF
>TRBV6-6|TRBJ1-5|NA
ASSAPTGADQPQH
>TRBV5-4|TRBJ1-4|NA
ASSSMDGNEKLF
>TRBV7-9|TRBJ2-4|NA
ASSPPGTSRNIQY
>TRBV5-1|TRBJ2-2|NA
ASSSGQGLNTGELF
>TRBV4-2|TRBJ1-1|NA
ASSHGVGASAF
>TRBV15|TRBJ1-5|NA
ATSRGWGVNNQPQH
>TRBV28|TRBJ1-2|NA
ASSSPGGAVTGYT
>TRBV19|TRBJ2-3|NA
ASSNPPKDTQY
>TRBV19|TRBJ1-5|NA
ASSIDGGSNQPQH
>TRBV5-1|TRBJ1-2|NA
ASSDSLYGYT
>TRBV20-1|TRBJ2-5|NA
SASRLAGFQETQY
>TRBV2|TRBJ1-2|NA
ASSPGQFNYGYT
>TRBV7-9|TRBJ2-7|NA
ASSAGVSSYEQY
>TRBV9|TRBJ1-6|NA
ASSATGFNSPLH
>TRBV7-2|TRBJ2-7|NA
ASRTHYEQY
>TRBV5-4|TRBJ1-4|NA
ASSVEATDNEKLF
>TRBV5-6|TRBJ1-1|NA
ASSLLGDSMNTEAF
>TRBV5-1|TRBJ1-2|once
ASSLEGTGEEGYT
>TRBV9|TRBJ1-2|NA
ASSAPQIHYGYT
>TRBV10-3|TRBJ1-6|NA
AISESRVSYNSPLH
>TRBV5-6|TRBJ2-5|NA
ASSVQETQY
>TRBV7-9|TRBJ2-3|NA
ASSLTDRGQIGDTQY
>TRBV21-1|TRBJ1-5|NA
ASSARQGRWNQPQH
>TRBV7-9|TRBJ1-6|NA
ASRTGSSYNSPLH
>TRBV19|TRBJ1-6|NA
ASSPTTGGRHNSPLH
>TRBV6-5|TRBJ2-1|NA
ASSYLAGYNEQF
>TRBV7-9|TRBJ1-1|NA
ASSLLLSGQMNTEAF
>TRBV6-1|TRBJ2-3|once
ASSERSSPDTQY
>TRBV19|TRBJ2-2|NA
ASSHGVSRTGELF
>TRBV29-1|TRBJ2-2|NA
SVRVTGELF